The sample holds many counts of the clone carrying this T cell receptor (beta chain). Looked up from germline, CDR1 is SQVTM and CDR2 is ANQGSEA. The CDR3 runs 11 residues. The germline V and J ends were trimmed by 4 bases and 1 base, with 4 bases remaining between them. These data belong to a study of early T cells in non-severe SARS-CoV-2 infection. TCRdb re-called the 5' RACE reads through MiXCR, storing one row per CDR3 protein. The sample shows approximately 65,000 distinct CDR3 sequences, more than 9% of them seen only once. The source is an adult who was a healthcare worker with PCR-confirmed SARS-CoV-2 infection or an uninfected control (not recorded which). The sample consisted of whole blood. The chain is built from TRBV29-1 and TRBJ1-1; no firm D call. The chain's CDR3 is CSVVGNTEAFF. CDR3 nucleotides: TGCAGCGTTGTAGGGAACACTGAAGCTTTCTTT.